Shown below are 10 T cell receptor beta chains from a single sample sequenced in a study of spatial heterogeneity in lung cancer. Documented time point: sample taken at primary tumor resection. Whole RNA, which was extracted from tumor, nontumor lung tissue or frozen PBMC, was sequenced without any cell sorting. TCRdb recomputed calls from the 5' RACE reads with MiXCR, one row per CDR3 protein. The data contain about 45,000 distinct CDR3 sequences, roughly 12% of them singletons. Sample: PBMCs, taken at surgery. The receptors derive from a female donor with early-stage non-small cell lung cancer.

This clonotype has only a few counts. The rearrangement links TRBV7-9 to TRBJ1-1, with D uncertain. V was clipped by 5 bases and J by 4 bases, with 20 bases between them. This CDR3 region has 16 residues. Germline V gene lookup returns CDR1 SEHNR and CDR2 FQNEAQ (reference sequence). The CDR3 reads CASSAHGRGSSTEAFF. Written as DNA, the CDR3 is TGTGCCAGCAGCGCCCACGGCCGGGGAAGTAGCACTGAAGCTTTCTTT.

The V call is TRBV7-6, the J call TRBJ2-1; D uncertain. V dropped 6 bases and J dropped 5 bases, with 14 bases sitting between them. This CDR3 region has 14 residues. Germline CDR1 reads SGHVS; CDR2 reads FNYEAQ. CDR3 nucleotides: TGTGCCAGCAGAGCTCTAATCCGAAACAATGAGCAGTTCTTC. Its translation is CASRALIRNNEQFF.

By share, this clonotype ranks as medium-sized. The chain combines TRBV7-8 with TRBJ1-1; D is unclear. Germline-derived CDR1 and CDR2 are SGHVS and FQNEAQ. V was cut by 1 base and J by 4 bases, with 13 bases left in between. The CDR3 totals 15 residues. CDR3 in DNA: TGTGCCAGCAGCTTAGTGCCGGGATCGGGCACTGAAGCTTTCTTT. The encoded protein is CASSLVPGSGTEAFF.

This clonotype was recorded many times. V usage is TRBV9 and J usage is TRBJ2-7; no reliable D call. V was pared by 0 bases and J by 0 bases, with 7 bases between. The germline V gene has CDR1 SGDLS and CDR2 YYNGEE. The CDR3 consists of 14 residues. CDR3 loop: CASSVAQSSYEQYF. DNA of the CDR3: TGTGCCAGCAGCGTAGCACAGAGCTCCTACGAGCAGTACTTC.

The CDR3 loop reads CASSSGQGSTNTEAFF. In DNA form, the CDR3 reads TGTGCCAGCAGTTCGGGACAGGGGTCGACGAACACTGAAGCTTTCTTT. The chain links TRBV28 to TRBJ1-1; 10 positions agree with TRBD1. Looked up from germline, CDR1 is MDHEN and CDR2 is SYDVKM. Trimming took 4 bases from V and 1 from J; bases not matched to a gene: 6. This CDR3 region has 16 residues.

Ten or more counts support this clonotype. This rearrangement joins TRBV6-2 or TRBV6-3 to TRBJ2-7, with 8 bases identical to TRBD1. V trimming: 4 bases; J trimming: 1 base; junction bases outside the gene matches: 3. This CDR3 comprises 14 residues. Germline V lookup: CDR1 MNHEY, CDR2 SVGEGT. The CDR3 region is CASSSGQGSYEQYF. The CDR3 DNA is TGTGCCAGCAGTTCCGGACAGGGTTCCTACGAGCAGTACTTC.

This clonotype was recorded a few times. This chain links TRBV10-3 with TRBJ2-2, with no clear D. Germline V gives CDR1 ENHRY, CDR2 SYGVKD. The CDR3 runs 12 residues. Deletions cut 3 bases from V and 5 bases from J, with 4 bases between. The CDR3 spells CAISDGTGELFF. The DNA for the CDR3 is TGTGCCATCAGTGATGGGACCGGGGAGCTGTTTTTT.

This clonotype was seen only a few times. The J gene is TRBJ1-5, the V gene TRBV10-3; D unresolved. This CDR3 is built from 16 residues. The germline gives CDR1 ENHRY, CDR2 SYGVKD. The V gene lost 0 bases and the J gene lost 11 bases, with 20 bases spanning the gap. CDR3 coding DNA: TGTGCCATCAGTGAGTCACGGGCGATCTCTTTTGGTTCCCAGCATTTT. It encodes CAISESRAISFGSQHF.

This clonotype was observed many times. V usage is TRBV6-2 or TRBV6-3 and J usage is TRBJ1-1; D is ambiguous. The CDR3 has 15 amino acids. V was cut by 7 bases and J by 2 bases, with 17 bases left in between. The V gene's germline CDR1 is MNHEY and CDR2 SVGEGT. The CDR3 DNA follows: TGTGCCAGCAACAACCCTCGGACGGGAAACACTGAAGCTTTCTTT. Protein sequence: CASNNPRTGNTEAFF.

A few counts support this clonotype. The DNA for the CDR3 is TGTGCCAGCAGTTTATCCCGGGGTGAAGCTTTCTTT. The encoded protein is CASSLSRGEAFF. The V call is TRBV28, the J call TRBJ1-1; D unclear. With 1 base removed from V and 7 bases from J, the gap between germline ends came to 7 bases. CDR1 MDHEN and CDR2 SYDVKM come from the germline V gene. CDR3 size: 12 residues. The whole variable domain, filled in from reference TRBV28 and TRBJ1-1, reads DVKVTQSSRYLVKRTGEKVFLECVQDMDHENMFWYRQDPGLGLRLIYFSYDVKMKEKGDIPEGYSVSREKKERFSLILESASTNQTSMYLCASSLSRGEAFFGQGTRLTVV.